This is a list of T cell receptor beta chains from one sample in a study of blood T cells in healthy people across ages. Each CDR3 protein gets one entry after TCRdb re-called the 5' RACE reads with MiXCR. The sample includes just under 750,000 distinct CDR3 sequences, approximately 21% of them seen just once. The source material was blood. These receptor sequences come from a man between 65 and 80 years old in good health. Both conserved end residues are part of each CDR3. A D gene is named only where the DNA matches it firmly. Clone size is shown for a subset of rows, as once, few, many or a class of expanded clone.

TRBD2	-	TRBV3-1	TRBJ2-3	TGTGCCAGCACCTCGGGACTAGAAAGGGCTACGCAGTATTTT	CASTSGLERATQYF
TRBD2	-	TRBV11-2	TRBJ2-1	TGTGCCAGCAGCCCCCTCCCGAATAGCGGGAGGGAGAATGAGCAGTTCTTC	CASSPLPNSGRENEQFF
-	-	TRBV5-1	TRBJ2-7	TGCGCCAGCAGCTTGGAAAAAAACGAGCAGTACTTC	CASSLEKNEQYF
TRBD2	few	TRBV7-2	TRBJ2-1	TGTGCCAGCAGCTTTCTGGGACTAGCTGGTGGTAATGAGCAGTTCTTC	CASSFLGLAGGNEQFF
-	few	TRBV7-9	TRBJ2-5	TGTGCCAGCAGCTCGGACTTACGTGAAGAGACCCAGTACTTC	CASSSDLREETQYF
-	once	TRBV7-9	TRBJ2-1	TGTGCCAGCAGCTCCGACTCTGTATACAGGTTACAGTTCTTC	CASSSDSVYRLQFF
TRBD1	few	TRBV6-5	TRBJ2-7	TGTGCCAGCAATCCGGGACAGGGGTCTTTCGAGCAGTACTTC	CASNPGQGSFEQYF
TRBD2	-	TRBV7-9	TRBJ2-3	TGTGCCAGCAGCTTCCCGCGGGGGGATACAGATACGCAGTATTTT	CASSFPRGDTDTQYF
TRBD2	many	TRBV12-3/TRBV12-4	TRBJ2-3	TGTGCCAGCAGTTTCAGCGGGAACACAGATACGCAGTATTTT	CASSFSGNTDTQYF
TRBD1	-	TRBV5-1	TRBJ1-2	TGCGCCAGCAGCAACCGGGACAGAGCTAACTATGGCTACACCTTC	CASSNRDRANYGYTF
-	-	TRBV7-2	TRBJ1-5	TGTGCCAGCAGCTTAGTCGGAACAGCACAGCCCCAGCATTTT	CASSLVGTAQPQHF